A selection of T cell receptor beta chains follows, all from one sample in a study of blood T cell repertoires in COVID-19. Sequencing was performed with immunoSEQ multiplex PCR; in TCRdb, only in-frame clones are kept and a portion is missing. The sample has some 180,000 clones, 70% to 80% seen once. Sequences were obtained from PBMCs or T cells enriched from blood (not recorded which). All receptors come from a woman between 70 and 85 years old in a cohort exposed to, infected with or recovered from COVID-19 (not recorded which). The CDR3 runs from the conserved cysteine through the conserved F or W. Fields, in order: CDR3 DNA, CDR3 protein, CDR3 length, V gene, J gene, D gene, clone size. A D gene is named only where the DNA matches it firmly. Some rows mark clone size as missing; the rest say once, few, many or name a class of expanded clone.

CDR3 DNA: TGTGCCAGCTCACCAGGAGGTGATACGCAGTATTTT
CDR3 protein: CASSPGGDTQYF
CDR3 length: 12
V gene: TRBV18
J gene: TRBJ2-3
D gene: .
clone size: .

CDR3 DNA: TGTGCCAGCAGCTCCGGAATTAGCACCTACAATGAGCAGTTCTTC
CDR3 protein: CASSSGISTYNEQFF
CDR3 length: 15
V gene: TRBV11-2
J gene: TRBJ2-1
D gene: .
clone size: .

CDR3 DNA: TGTGCCAGCAGCCGCACCCCCGGTACAGGGGGCTCCTACAATGAGCAGTTCTTC
CDR3 protein: CASSRTPGTGGSYNEQFF
CDR3 length: 18
V gene: TRBV7-2
J gene: TRBJ2-1
D gene: TRBD1
clone size: .

CDR3 DNA: TGTGCCAGCAGACCCACTAACAGGATAGAAGCTTTCTTT
CDR3 protein: CASRPTNRIEAFF
CDR3 length: 13
V gene: TRBV2
J gene: TRBJ1-1
D gene: .
clone size: .

CDR3 DNA: TGTGCCAGCAGCTTACAGGGACAGGGCTGGGAGACCCAGTACTTC
CDR3 protein: CASSLQGQGWETQYF
CDR3 length: 15
V gene: TRBV7-9
J gene: TRBJ2-5
D gene: TRBD1
clone size: .

CDR3 DNA: TGCAGCGTTGAAGATGATACTAGCGGGAGCACAGATACGCAGTATTTT
CDR3 protein: CSVEDDTSGSTDTQYF
CDR3 length: 16
V gene: TRBV29-1
J gene: TRBJ2-3
D gene: TRBD2
clone size: .

CDR3 DNA: TGTGCCAGCTCGTCCACCTACGAGCAGTACTTC
CDR3 protein: CASSSTYEQYF
CDR3 length: 11
V gene: TRBV18
J gene: TRBJ2-7
D gene: .
clone size: .

CDR3 DNA: TGTGCCAGCAGCTTAATCGGACAGGGCTACAATGAGCAGTTCTTC
CDR3 protein: CASSLIGQGYNEQFF
CDR3 length: 15
V gene: TRBV11-2
J gene: TRBJ2-1
D gene: TRBD1
clone size: .

CDR3 DNA: TGTGCCAGCACGTTGCAACAGGGGTACGAGCAGTACTTC
CDR3 protein: CASTLQQGYEQYF
CDR3 length: 13
V gene: TRBV12-3/TRBV12-4
J gene: TRBJ2-7
D gene: TRBD1
clone size: few

CDR3 DNA: TGTGCCAGCAGCTTTTTACAGGATGCCTACGAGCAGTACTTC
CDR3 protein: CASSFLQDAYEQYF
CDR3 length: 14
V gene: TRBV7-8
J gene: TRBJ2-7
D gene: .
clone size: .

CDR3 DNA: TGTGCCAGCAGCGGGGGACAGTCTAACTATGGCTACACCTTC
CDR3 protein: CASSGGQSNYGYTF
CDR3 length: 14
V gene: TRBV7-9
J gene: TRBJ1-2
D gene: TRBD1
clone size: .

CDR3 DNA: TGTGCCAGCAAGCGACAGGGGGCGCCTGAAGCTTTCTTT
CDR3 protein: CASKRQGAPEAFF
CDR3 length: 13
V gene: TRBV28
J gene: TRBJ1-1
D gene: TRBD1
clone size: .

CDR3 DNA: TGTGCCTTCCGGGACAGGGGGAGCAATCAGCCCCAGCATTTT
CDR3 protein: CAFRDRGSNQPQHF
CDR3 length: 14
V gene: TRBV6-5
J gene: TRBJ1-5
D gene: TRBD1
clone size: few

CDR3 DNA: TGTGCCAGCAGCCTAGGCCAGGGTAGCAATCAGCCCCAGCATTTT
CDR3 protein: CASSLGQGSNQPQHF
CDR3 length: 15
V gene: TRBV7-2
J gene: TRBJ1-5
D gene: .
clone size: .

CDR3 DNA: TGTGCCAGCTCACAGGACAGGATCAATCAGCCCCAGCATTTT
CDR3 protein: CASSQDRINQPQHF
CDR3 length: 14
V gene: TRBV18
J gene: TRBJ1-5
D gene: TRBD1
clone size: .

CDR3 DNA: TGTGCCAGCAGCCATCCCGGTGAGCAGTTCTTC
CDR3 protein: CASSHPGEQFF
CDR3 length: 11
V gene: TRBV7-9
J gene: TRBJ2-1
D gene: .
clone size: .

CDR3 DNA: TGTGCCAGCTCACCAGCGGACAGGGGATCGGACACCATATATTTT
CDR3 protein: CASSPADRGSDTIYF
CDR3 length: 15
V gene: TRBV18
J gene: TRBJ1-3
D gene: TRBD1
clone size: .

CDR3 DNA: TGTGCCTGGAGTGTAGAGGGGGATCAGCCCCAGCATTTT
CDR3 protein: CAWSVEGDQPQHF
CDR3 length: 13
V gene: TRBV30
J gene: TRBJ1-5
D gene: .
clone size: .

CDR3 DNA: TGTGCCAGCAGCCTTAGACTGGCAACTAATGAAAAACTGTTTTTT
CDR3 protein: CASSLRLATNEKLFF
CDR3 length: 15
V gene: TRBV3-1/TRBV3-2
J gene: TRBJ1-4
D gene: .
clone size: .

CDR3 DNA: TGTGCCAGCAGCTCAGGACAGCCCGTGGGTACGCAGTATTTT
CDR3 protein: CASSSGQPVGTQYF
CDR3 length: 14
V gene: TRBV7-2
J gene: TRBJ2-3
D gene: .
clone size: .

CDR3 DNA: TGTGCCAGCAGCCTCAGGTTACAAGAGACCCAGTACTTC
CDR3 protein: CASSLRLQETQYF
CDR3 length: 13
V gene: TRBV7-2
J gene: TRBJ2-5
D gene: .
clone size: .

CDR3 DNA: TGTGCCAGCACGACTCCTAACACTGAAGCTTTCTTT
CDR3 protein: CASTTPNTEAFF
CDR3 length: 12
V gene: TRBV6-9
J gene: TRBJ1-1
D gene: .
clone size: .

CDR3 DNA: TGCGCCAGCAGCTTGGTACCAGGGGAAGGCTACACCTTC
CDR3 protein: CASSLVPGEGYTF
CDR3 length: 13
V gene: TRBV5-1
J gene: TRBJ1-2
D gene: .
clone size: .

CDR3 DNA: TGCGCCAGCAGCTTGGAAGGTGGGGGGATCTACGAGCAGTACTTC
CDR3 protein: CASSLEGGGIYEQYF
CDR3 length: 15
V gene: TRBV5-1
J gene: TRBJ2-7
D gene: .
clone size: few

CDR3 DNA: TGTGCCATCAGGGCCGGGACAGGGGGCGAAGGTAATTCACCCCTCCACTTT
CDR3 protein: CAIRAGTGGEGNSPLHF
CDR3 length: 17
V gene: TRBV10-3
J gene: TRBJ1-6
D gene: TRBD1
clone size: .

CDR3 DNA: TGTGCCAGCAGCTTAATAGTTTTCGCAATCACTGAAGCTTTCTTT
CDR3 protein: CASSLIVFAITEAFF
CDR3 length: 15
V gene: TRBV7-9
J gene: TRBJ1-1
D gene: .
clone size: .

CDR3 DNA: TGTGCCAGCAGCTTAGAGAGCGGGACAGGGGGCAATGAGCAGTTCTTC
CDR3 protein: CASSLESGTGGNEQFF
CDR3 length: 16
V gene: TRBV11-3
J gene: TRBJ2-1
D gene: TRBD1
clone size: .

CDR3 DNA: TGTGCCAGCAGCCGGGACAGGGTCGATGGCTACACCTTC
CDR3 protein: CASSRDRVDGYTF
CDR3 length: 13
V gene: TRBV2
J gene: TRBJ1-2
D gene: TRBD1
clone size: .

CDR3 DNA: TGTGCCACCAGCAGAGTTCAGGGGGCCGAACAGTTCTTC
CDR3 protein: CATSRVQGAEQFF
CDR3 length: 13
V gene: TRBV15
J gene: TRBJ2-1
D gene: TRBD1
clone size: .

CDR3 DNA: TGTGCCAGCAGGTCTGGTGGGACAGGGGGGAACACTGAAGCTTTCTTT
CDR3 protein: CASRSGGTGGNTEAFF
CDR3 length: 16
V gene: TRBV11-2
J gene: TRBJ1-1
D gene: TRBD1
clone size: few

CDR3 DNA: TGTGCCAGTAGTATGGGGGCGGAAGCTTTCTTT
CDR3 protein: CASSMGAEAFF
CDR3 length: 11
V gene: TRBV19
J gene: TRBJ1-1
D gene: .
clone size: .

CDR3 DNA: TGTGCCAGCAGTTACTCAAGGGGCAGCAATCAGCCCCAGCATTTT
CDR3 protein: CASSYSRGSNQPQHF
CDR3 length: 15
V gene: TRBV6-5
J gene: TRBJ1-5
D gene: .
clone size: .

CDR3 DNA: TGTGCCAGCAGAACACTGGGAGGGATACTAACCGGGGAGCTGTTTTTT
CDR3 protein: CASRTLGGILTGELFF
CDR3 length: 16
V gene: TRBV28
J gene: TRBJ2-2
D gene: TRBD2
clone size: .

CDR3 DNA: TGTGCCTGGAGCGCCGGGACAGGGGGCACAGATACGCAGTATTTT
CDR3 protein: CAWSAGTGGTDTQYF
CDR3 length: 15
V gene: TRBV30
J gene: TRBJ2-3
D gene: TRBD1
clone size: .

CDR3 DNA: TGTGCCAGCAGCCTGACTAGCCCAATTGGTAGCACCGGGGAGCTGTTTTTT
CDR3 protein: CASSLTSPIGSTGELFF
CDR3 length: 17
V gene: TRBV7-3
J gene: TRBJ2-2
D gene: TRBD2
clone size: .

CDR3 DNA: TGTGCCAGCACCTCAACAGGGGGTCACGAGCAGTACTTC
CDR3 protein: CASTSTGGHEQYF
CDR3 length: 13
V gene: TRBV27
J gene: TRBJ2-7
D gene: TRBD1
clone size: .

CDR3 DNA: TGTGCCAGCAGTTTCTCTTCGAACACTGAAGCTTTCTTT
CDR3 protein: CASSFSSNTEAFF
CDR3 length: 13
V gene: TRBV27
J gene: TRBJ1-1
D gene: .
clone size: many